This T cell receptor beta chain was retrieved from a study of CD8+ T cells in alopecia areata. Study-level results: Tofacitinib produced a significant decrease in scalp clonality and in expanded CD8+ clones among the top 100.

It was cDNA, reverse transcribed from extracted RNA, that served as the sequencing template. Sequencing was performed with immunoSEQ multiplex PCR; in TCRdb, only in-frame clones are kept and a portion is missing. The sample comprises 80,000 to 95,000 clones, roughly two fifths of which are singletons, and about 17% rests with the top ten. Treatment in this sample: oral pan-JAK inhibitor, 5-10 mg twice daily. From PBMCs, CD4+ and CD8+ T cells were sorted. The table lists this clone with many counts. The antigen remains undetermined. The source is a human donor with alopecia areata. The sample here was CD8+ T cells sorted from blood, taken at week 24, from a patient treated with tofacitinib.

The CDR3 bases are TGTGCCACCCGACTAGCGTATGAGCAGTTCTTC. Amino acids: CATRLAYEQFF. The rearrangement joins TRBV27 to TRBJ2-1, with 8 bases aligning to TRBD2. Germline loops: CDR1 MNHEY, CDR2 SMNVEV (reference sequence). The CDR3 totals 11 residues. The junction had 4 bases not matched to a gene; V was cut back by 10 bases and J by 8 bases.